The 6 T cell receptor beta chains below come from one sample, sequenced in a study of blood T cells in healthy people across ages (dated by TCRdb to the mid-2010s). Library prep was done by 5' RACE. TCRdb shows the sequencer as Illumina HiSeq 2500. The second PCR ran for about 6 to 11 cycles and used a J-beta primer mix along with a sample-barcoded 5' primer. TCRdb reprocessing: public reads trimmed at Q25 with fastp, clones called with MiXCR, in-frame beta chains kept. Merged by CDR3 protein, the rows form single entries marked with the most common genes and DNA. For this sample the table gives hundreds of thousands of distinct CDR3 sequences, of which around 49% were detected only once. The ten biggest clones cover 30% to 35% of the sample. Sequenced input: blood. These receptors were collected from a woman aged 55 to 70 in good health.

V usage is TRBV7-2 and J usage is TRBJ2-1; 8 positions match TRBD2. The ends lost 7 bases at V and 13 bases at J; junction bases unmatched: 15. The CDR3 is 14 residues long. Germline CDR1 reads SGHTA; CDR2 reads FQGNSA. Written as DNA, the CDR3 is TGTGCCAGCAACCAGCCAGCGGGAGAAGAGACCCAGTTCTTC. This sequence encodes CASNQPAGEETQFF.

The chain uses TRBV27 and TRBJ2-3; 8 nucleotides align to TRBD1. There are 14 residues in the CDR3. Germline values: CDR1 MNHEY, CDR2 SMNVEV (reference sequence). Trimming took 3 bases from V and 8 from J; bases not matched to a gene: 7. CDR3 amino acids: CASSLGQELGTQYF. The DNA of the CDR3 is TGTGCCAGCAGTTTGGGACAGGAGCTCGGTACGCAGTATTTT.

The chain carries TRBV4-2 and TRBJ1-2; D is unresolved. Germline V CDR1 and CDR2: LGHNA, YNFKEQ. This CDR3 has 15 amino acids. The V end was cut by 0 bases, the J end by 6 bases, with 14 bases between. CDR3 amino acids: CASSQEQRQDDGYTF. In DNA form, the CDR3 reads TGTGCCAGCAGCCAAGAGCAAAGGCAGGACGATGGCTACACCTTC.

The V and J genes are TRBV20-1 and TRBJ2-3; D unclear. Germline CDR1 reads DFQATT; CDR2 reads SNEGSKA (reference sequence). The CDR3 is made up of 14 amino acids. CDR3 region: CAPQPIQLTDTQYF. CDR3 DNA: TGCGCGCCCCAACCGATACAACTCACAGATACGCAGTATTTT.

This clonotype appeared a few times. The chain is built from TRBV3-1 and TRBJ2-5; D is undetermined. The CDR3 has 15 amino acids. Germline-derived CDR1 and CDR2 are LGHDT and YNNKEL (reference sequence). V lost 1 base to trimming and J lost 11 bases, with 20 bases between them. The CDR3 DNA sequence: TGTGCCAGCAGCCAAGTCCCGAACAAAGCTGAAGAGCAGTACTTC. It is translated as CASSQVPNKAEEQYF.

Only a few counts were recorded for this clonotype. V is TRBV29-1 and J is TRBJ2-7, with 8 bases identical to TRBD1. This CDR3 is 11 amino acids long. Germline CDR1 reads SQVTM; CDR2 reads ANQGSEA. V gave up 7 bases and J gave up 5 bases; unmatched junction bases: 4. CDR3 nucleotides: TGCAGCGGCCGGACAGGGAACGAGCAGTACTTC. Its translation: CSGRTGNEQYF.